Following are 24 T cell receptor beta chains from one sample sequenced in a study of T-cell memory formation after mild COVID-19. TCRdb re-derived calls from the 5' RACE reads in MiXCR, one entry per CDR3 protein. The sample consists of roughly 170,000 distinct CDR3 sequences, roughly a fifth of them appearing once. Sequenced input: PBMCs or a T cell subset sorted from them (not recorded which). The receptors come from an adult woman who had mild COVID-19 (a few samples of this study predate the infection). Cell type and time point are not known.

This clonotype was observed a handful of times. The chain combines TRBV11-2 with TRBJ2-1; no firm D call. V lost 2 bases and J 7 bases, leaving 6 bases between the germline ends. Germline loops: CDR1 SGHAT, CDR2 FQNNGV. This CDR3 is 12 amino acids long. The CDR3 nucleotides read TGTGCCAGCAGCTTATCAGCTAATGAGCAGTTCTTC. The encoded protein is CASSLSANEQFF.

The V and J genes are TRBV3-1 and TRBJ2-7; TRBD1 matches 7 bases. Losses at the gene ends were 3 bases for V and 3 bases for J; bases not matched to a gene: 5. CDR1 and CDR2 (germline): LGHDT, YNNKEL (reference sequence). CDR3 length: 14 residues. DNA for the CDR3: TGTGCCAGCAGCCAGGGGACAGCCGTCTACGAGCAGTACTTC. Translation: CASSQGTAVYEQYF.

The chain is built from TRBV7-8 and TRBJ1-5; D uncertain. Trimming cost V 1 base and J 4 bases, with 11 bases left between them. Germline CDR1 and CDR2: SGHVS and FQNEAQ. This CDR3 has 15 residues. The CDR3 sequence: CASSLDLLGNQPQHF. For the CDR3, the DNA is TGTGCCAGCAGCTTAGATTTACTGGGAAATCAGCCCCAGCATTTT.

Only a few counts were recorded for this clonotype. The chain uses TRBV6-5 and TRBJ2-2, with 16 bases matching TRBD2. The CDR3 covers 19 residues. The junction had 3 bases not matched to a gene; V was cut back by 0 bases and J by 2 bases. Germline loops: CDR1 MNHEY, CDR2 SVGAGI. The CDR3: CASSYSGTSGGGNTGELFF. DNA for the CDR3: TGTGCCAGCAGTTACTCGGGGACTAGCGGGGGGGGTAACACCGGGGAGCTGTTTTTT.

This chain links TRBV7-6 with TRBJ2-1, with D possibly TRBD2 on 6 matching bases. The CDR3 runs 15 residues. V lost 3 bases and J 5 bases, leaving 14 bases between the germline ends. Germline V gene lookup returns CDR1 SGHVS and CDR2 FNYEAQ. In DNA, the CDR3 is TGTGCCAGCAGCTTCGGAGGGGTTAAGGACAATGAGCAGTTCTTC. Its protein is CASSFGGVKDNEQFF.

The chain couples TRBV12-3 or TRBV12-4 to TRBJ1-4; D perhaps matches TRBD1 (5 bases). The CDR3 contains 15 residues. Trimming took off 3 bases at V and 8 bases at J, with 16 bases between the two ends. CDR3 bases: TGTGCCAGCAGTTTGGTTCCCGGGGGAGTCGAAAAACTGTTTTTT. Amino acids: CASSLVPGGVEKLFF.

This chain connects TRBV14 to TRBJ2-1; D tentatively reads TRBD1 or TRBD2 (5 bases each). V was cut by 8 bases and J by 2 bases, with 16 bases left in between. This CDR3 has 15 amino acids. Germline assignment: CDR1 SGHDN and CDR2 FVKESK. This CDR3 reads CASSEVGRTYNEQFF. The CDR3 region has the DNA TGTGCCAGCTCCGAGGTGGGACGGACCTACAATGAGCAGTTCTTC.

This chain joins TRBV6-1 and TRBJ2-2; TRBD2 aligns across 8 bases. This CDR3 region has 15 residues. CDR1 is MNHNS and CDR2 is SASEGT in the germline V gene. Trimming at V came to 2 bases and at J to 3 bases, leaving 2 bases not matched to a gene. The CDR3 DNA reads as TGTGCCAGCAGTGAACGTAGCGGGGACACCGGGGAGCTGTTTTTT. Translation: CASSERSGDTGELFF.

This clonotype was seen a handful of times. This chain links TRBV4-1 with TRBJ2-1; D might be TRBD2 (5 bases). CDR1 MGHRA and CDR2 YSYEKL come from the germline V gene. This CDR3 comprises 16 residues. V was clipped by 2 bases and J by 7 bases, with 18 bases between them. CDR3 residues: CASSQREGSQANEQFF. The CDR3, as DNA: TGCGCCAGCAGCCAAAGAGAGGGTAGCCAGGCGAATGAGCAGTTCTTC.

The chain recombines TRBV6-5 with TRBJ2-3; TRBD1 is a possible D gene (6 bases). The CDR3 runs 13 residues. The V end lost 3 bases, the J end lost 3 bases, and 7 bases lay between the germline ends. Germline CDR1 and CDR2: MNHEY and SVGAGI. CDR3 sequence: CASSYTGTDTQYF. DNA for the CDR3: TGTGCCAGCAGTTATACAGGGACAGATACGCAGTATTTT.

This clonotype turned up a few times. This chain connects TRBV7-6 to TRBJ2-7, with 7 nucleotides matching TRBD2. Trimming removed 1 base from V and 2 bases from J; junction bases left unmatched: 5. The CDR3 sequence is 15 residues long. Germline assignment: CDR1 SGHVS and CDR2 FNYEAQ. CDR3 coding DNA: TGTGCCAGCAGCTTAGGACGGGAGGCTACCTACGAGCAGTACTTC. This codes for CASSLGREATYEQYF.

The chain employs TRBV12-3 or TRBV12-4 and TRBJ2-3, with TRBD2 matching 10 bases. The CDR3 is made up of 18 amino acids. J was trimmed by 6 bases and V by 4 bases; bases with no gene match: 16. The CDR3 spells CASSYGMGLAPQADTQYF. The CDR3 coding sequence is TGTGCCAGCAGTTATGGGATGGGACTAGCGCCTCAGGCGGATACGCAGTATTTT.

At least ten counts were recorded for this clonotype. The chain has TRBV7-2 and TRBJ2-1, with no clear D. Trimming took off 5 bases at V and 0 bases at J, with 14 bases between the two ends. CDR1 and CDR2 from the germline V gene are SGHTA and FQGNSA. This CDR3 is built from 16 residues. CDR3 DNA: TGTGCCAGCAGCCTATACTTGTCGAGCTCCTACAATGAGCAGTTCTTC. Translated, it gives CASSLYLSSSYNEQFF.

V is TRBV12-3 or TRBV12-4 and J is TRBJ2-1; TRBD2 agrees at 7 bases. Trimming took 7 bases from V and 6 from J; bases not matched to a gene: 6. This CDR3 contains 13 residues. CDR3 region: CASNPSGGNEQFF. CDR3 bases: TGTGCCAGCAACCCTTCGGGGGGCAATGAGCAGTTCTTC.

This chain joins TRBV12-3 or TRBV12-4 and TRBJ2-1, with a tentative D call TRBD1 (5 bases). The CDR3 consists of 15 residues. The germline V and J ends were trimmed by 0 bases and 7 bases, with 13 bases remaining between them. The CDR3 is CASSLAPGAGNEQFF. The CDR3 coding sequence is TGTGCCAGCAGTTTAGCGCCTGGGGCAGGAAATGAGCAGTTCTTC.

In this sample, this clonotype turned up a few times. This chain links TRBV15 with TRBJ1-1, with D perhaps matching TRBD1 (6 bases). The V and J ends lost 0 bases and 4 bases respectively, with 9 bases between them. There are 14 residues in the CDR3. The germline gives CDR1 LNHNV, CDR2 YYDKDF (reference sequence). CDR3 residues: CATSRESGATEAFF. The DNA of the CDR3 is TGTGCCACCAGCAGAGAGTCGGGGGCCACTGAAGCTTTCTTT.

The gene calls are TRBV24-1 and TRBJ2-1; TRBD1 aligns across 8 bases. This CDR3 spans 16 amino acids. The V gene end was trimmed by 1 base and the J gene end by 4 bases; junction bases not matched to a gene: 5. Germline V CDR1 and CDR2: KGHDR, SFDVKD. In nucleotides, the CDR3 is TGTGCCACCAGTGATTTAGGGACAGGCCCGTACAATGAGCAGTTCTTC. It is translated as CATSDLGTGPYNEQFF.

This clonotype was picked up one time. The rearrangement links TRBV5-5 to TRBJ2-3; D gene unclear. Germline CDR1 is SGHKS and CDR2 is YYEKEE (reference sequence). Trimming cost V 0 bases and J 7 bases, with 12 bases left between them. The CDR3 covers 14 residues. Written as DNA, the CDR3 is TGTGCCAGCAGCTTGGAAGCGCTCGGACATACGCAGTATTTT. Amino acids: CASSLEALGHTQYF.

The gene calls are TRBV11-2 and TRBJ2-7; 7 nucleotides align to TRBD2. The CDR3 spans 13 residues. V shed 5 bases and J 3 bases; nucleotides not matched to a gene: 4. Germline CDR1 SGHAT, CDR2 FQNNGV. CDR3 in amino acids: CASSASGNYEQYF. The CDR3 DNA reads TGTGCCAGCAGCGCGAGCGGGAACTACGAGCAGTACTTC.

This sequence joins TRBV6-6 and TRBJ2-7; D is perhaps TRBD2 (6 bases). Germline values: CDR1 MNHNY, CDR2 SVGAGI (reference sequence). CDR3 size: 16 residues. The V end lost 6 bases, the J end lost 2 bases, and 20 bases lay between the germline ends. CDR3 residues: CASSQLPGTSTYEQYF. CDR3 sequence (DNA): TGTGCCAGCAGCCAACTCCCCGGGACTTCGACCTACGAGCAGTACTTC.

This clonotype showed up just a few times. The genes are TRBV20-1 and TRBJ2-1; D is undetermined. Trimming left V 6 bases short and J 1 base short, with 4 bases between. The length of the CDR3 is 11 residues. The germline CDR1 and CDR2 sequences are DFQATT and SNEGSKA (reference sequence). DNA of the CDR3: TGCAGTGCGGAGTCCTACAATGAGCAGTTCTTC. As protein: CSAESYNEQFF.

The chain joins TRBV7-9 to TRBJ2-2; 10 nucleotides line up with TRBD1. Trimming removed 5 bases from V and 7 bases from J; junction bases left unmatched: 13. The CDR3 has 17 residues. Per germline, CDR1 SEHNR and CDR2 FQNEAQ (reference sequence). The CDR3, as DNA: TGTGCCAGCAGCGCTCACCCGGGACAGGGGTATAACGGGGAGCTGTTTTTT. This sequence encodes CASSAHPGQGYNGELFF.

There are a few counts of this clonotype. The chain recombines TRBV24-1 with TRBJ1-1; tentatively, D is TRBD1 (6 bases). V was shortened by 9 bases and J by 1 base, with 11 bases between the two germline ends. CDR1 and CDR2 (germline): KGHDR, SFDVKD. The CDR3 spans 13 residues. CDR3 nucleotides: TGTGCCACCCGCCTGGACAGGAACACTGAAGCTTTCTTT. This codes for CATRLDRNTEAFF.

This clonotype appeared a few times. The gene calls are TRBV5-1 and TRBJ2-2; TRBD1 matches at 7 bases. CDR3 length: 16 residues. Trimming took 4 bases from V and 0 from J; bases not matched to a gene: 6. In germline, CDR1 is SGHRS, CDR2 YFSETQ. CDR3 DNA sequence: TGCGCCAGCAGCCACACACAGGGGCCGAACACCGGGGAGCTGTTTTTT. This encodes CASSHTQGPNTGELFF.